One sample yielded the 25 T cell receptor beta chains listed below, sequenced in a study of cytomegalovirus exposure and HLA in healthy donors (dated by TCRdb to the late 2010s). Library method: the immunoSEQ multiplex PCR assay. The multiplex PCR relied on a mix of 60 forward primers for TCR Vbeta segments and 13 reverse primers for TCR Jbeta segments. Imported from immuneACCESS, the table was reduced by TCRdb to in-frame sequences with V and J called. These copies leave out some clones; in studies compared against another copy, an unresolved V gene accounts for under half, and the cause of the remainder is not known. For this sample there are roughly 200,000 clones; 9.5% appear just once. The leading ten clones occupy 1% to 1.5% of the sample. Sample: PBMCs. All receptors come from a woman aged 25 to 39 in good health and CMV-seropositive.

Only a few counts were recorded for this clone. The V and J genes are TRBV5-6 and TRBJ2-7, with 14 bases lining up with TRBD2. Germline CDR1 reads SGHDT; CDR2 reads YYEEEE. CDR3 length: 15 amino acids. V was pared by 4 bases and J by 6 bases, with 6 bases of the junction left unmatched. The CDR3 nucleotides read TGTGCCAGCAGCACGAGACTAGCGGGAGGGACCGAGCAGTACTTC. Amino acids: CASSTRLAGGTEQYF.

The V gene is TRBV7-8, the J gene TRBJ1-4, with 9 bases identical to TRBD1. CDR1 is SGHVS, CDR2 FQNEAQ, per germline. V trimming: 1 base; J trimming: 10 bases; junction bases outside the gene matches: 1. There are 13 residues in the CDR3. The CDR3 nucleotides are TGTGCCAGCAGCTTAGGACAGGGGGGAAAACTGTTTTTT. Its translation: CASSLGQGGKLFF.

This clone was detected a few times. This chain links TRBV5-1 with TRBJ2-3; unclear D gene. Trimming left V 4 bases short and J 5 bases short, with 17 bases between. This CDR3 has 15 residues. The germline V gene encodes CDR1 SGHRS and CDR2 YFSETQ. The CDR3 sequence: CASSSQRQRQDTQYF. CDR3 coding DNA: TGCGCCAGCAGCAGCCAGCGCCAGAGGCAAGATACGCAGTATTTT.

This clone was detected a few times. The sample contains more than one DNA sequence encoding this CDR3. This sequence joins TRBV7-9 and TRBJ2-5, with 8 bases aligning to TRBD2. The CDR3 is made up of 17 amino acids. The V segment lost 1 base and the J segment 3 bases; nucleotides outside the gene matches: 10. CDR1 SEHNR and CDR2 FQNEAQ come from the germline V gene (reference sequence). CDR3 loop: CASSLGYGRAAEETQYF. The CDR3 coding sequence is TGTGCCAGCAGCTTAGGTTACGGGAGGGCCGCAGAAGAGACCCAGTACTTC.

The chain uses TRBV18 and TRBJ1-1; D is perhaps TRBD1 (6 bases). V lost 0 bases to trimming and J lost 1 base, with 12 bases between them. CDR3 size: 16 residues. CDR1 KGHSH and CDR2 LQKENI come from the germline V gene. In nucleotides, the CDR3 is TGTGCCAGCTCACCACCGAGCGCCAGGGGGAACACTGAAGCTTTCTTT. Translated, it gives CASSPPSARGNTEAFF.

This clone was counted only a few times. The chain carries TRBV7-3 and TRBJ1-1; D is uncertain. V lost 5 bases to trimming and J lost 4 bases, with 11 bases between them. There are 13 residues in the CDR3. Germline-derived CDR1 and CDR2 are SGHTA and FQGTGA. The CDR3 region is CASSPSRLTEAFF. CDR3 bases: TGTGCCAGCAGCCCCTCTAGACTCACTGAAGCTTTCTTT.

V usage is TRBV28 and J usage is TRBJ2-7, with 7 positions matching TRBD2. The CDR3 extends over 15 amino acids. V shed 5 bases and J 7 bases; nucleotides not matched to a gene: 14. CDR1 MDHEN and CDR2 SYDVKM come from the germline V gene. Here the CDR3 DNA reads TGTGCCAGCAGTGCCCCCCTGGCCGCCGGGGGGGAGCAGTACTTC. It specifies CASSAPLAAGGEQYF.

This clone turned up a few times. The V and J genes are TRBV5-1 and TRBJ2-1; 12 bases agree with TRBD2. V shed 1 base and J 4 bases; nucleotides not matched to a gene: 3. The CDR3 loop spans 16 amino acids. Germline V gene data show CDR1 as SGHRS and CDR2 as YFSETQ. The CDR3 DNA sequence: TGCGCCAGCAGCTTGCAAACTAGCGGGGGGTACAATGAGCAGTTCTTC. Its translation: CASSLQTSGGYNEQFF.

V is TRBV5-4 and J is TRBJ1-6; possible D gene TRBD1, 5 bases. CDR3 length: 13 amino acids. V was pared by 4 bases and J by 8 bases, with 10 bases between. The germline CDR1 and CDR2 sequences are SGHNT and YYREEE (reference sequence). The DNA for the CDR3 is TGTGCCAGCAGCCCCGGGGGGGATTCACCCCTCCACTTT. Residues: CASSPGGDSPLHF.

J is TRBJ2-7 and V is TRBV5-1; maybe TRBD2 (6 bases). Germline assignment: CDR1 SGHRS and CDR2 YFSETQ. Trimming pared 5 bases from V and 2 bases from J, leaving 8 bases between. This CDR3 spans 12 amino acids. CDR3 nucleotide sequence: TGCGCCAGCAGTGGAGGGGCCTACGAGCAGTACTTC. Protein sequence: CASSGGAYEQYF. The full variable domain, in which reference TRBV5-1 and TRBJ2-7 provide the parts outside the CDR3, is KAGVTQTPRYLIKTRGQQVTLSCSPISGHRSVSWYQQTPGQGLQFLFEYFSETQRNKGNFPGRFSGRQFSNSRSEMNVSTLELGDSALYLCASSGGAYEQYFGPGTRLTVT.

V and J are TRBV11-2 and TRBJ2-7; 7 bases are shared with TRBD1. The length of the CDR3 is 13 residues. The germline gives CDR1 SGHAT, CDR2 FQNNGV. Trimming removed 7 bases from V and 2 bases from J; junction bases left unmatched: 5. CDR3 residues: CASKSGQTYEQYF. Written as DNA, the CDR3 is TGTGCCAGCAAATCGGGACAGACCTACGAGCAGTACTTC.

The chain has TRBV21-1 and TRBJ2-4; the D segment call TRBD1 is taken from the table without a DNA check. TRBV21-1 constitutes a pseudogene. The CDR3 spans 14 residues. For the CDR3, the DNA is TGTGCCAGCAGCAAATGGCTAGCCAAAAACATTCAGTACTTC. It yields the protein CASSKWLAKNIQYF.

This clone was found a few times. For the CDR3, the DNA is TGTGCCAGCTCACCTCCCTTGGGACAGGGAAGCACTGAAGCTTTCTTT. This codes for CASSPPLGQGSTEAFF. This rearrangement joins TRBV18 to TRBJ1-1; 9 bases agree with TRBD1. Germline V gene lookup returns CDR1 KGHSH and CDR2 LQKENI. CDR3 size: 16 residues. Trimming took 3 bases from V and 4 from J; bases not matched to a gene: 9. Drawing the rest from reference TRBV18 and TRBJ1-1, the complete variable domain is NAGVMQNPRHLVRRRGQEARLRCSPMKGHSHVYWYRQLPEEGLKFMVYLQKENIIDESGMPKERFSAEFPKEGPSILRIQQVVRGDSAAYFCASSPPLGQGSTEAFFGQGTRLTVV.

The rearrangement uses TRBV5-1 and TRBJ1-4; D may be TRBD1 (5 bases). The CDR3 is 16 amino acids. Germline V gene lookup returns CDR1 SGHRS and CDR2 YFSETQ. Trimming removed 5 bases from V and 5 bases from J, with 19 bases in between. The CDR3 DNA reads TGCGCCAGCAGACCCCTCATCCGACGGGGGAATGAAAAACTGTTTTTT. Its protein product is CASRPLIRRGNEKLFF.

J is TRBJ2-5 and V is TRBV10-1; 12 nucleotides match TRBD2. V shed 6 bases and J 3 bases; nucleotides not matched to a gene: 5. This CDR3 is 15 amino acids long. The germline CDR1 and CDR2 sequences are WNHNN and SYGVQD (reference sequence). The CDR3 is CASRASGRAEETQYF. DNA for the CDR3: TGCGCCAGCAGGGCTAGCGGGAGGGCGGAAGAGACCCAGTACTTC.

This clone was found a few times. The chain uses TRBV5-1 and TRBJ1-1; D possibly corresponds to TRBD1 (5 bases). The germline gives CDR1 SGHRS, CDR2 YFSETQ. The V and J ends lost 5 bases and 6 bases respectively, with 14 bases between them. This CDR3 contains 13 residues. This CDR3 is CASSDSDDAEAFF. In DNA form, the CDR3 reads TGCGCCAGCAGTGACAGCGACGACGCTGAAGCTTTCTTT.

The J gene is TRBJ2-7, the V gene TRBV7-9; 7 bases fit TRBD2. With 5 bases clipped from V and 5 bases from J, the junction kept 6 bases outside the gene matches. The CDR3 spans 13 residues. CDR1 and CDR2 (germline): SEHNR, FQNEAQ (reference sequence). Written as DNA, the CDR3 is TGTGCCAGCAGCCTGGGGGGGGAGCACGAGCAGTACTTC. Its protein product is CASSLGGEHEQYF. The complete variable domain, with remaining parts taken from reference TRBV7-9 and TRBJ2-7, reads DTGVSQNPRHKITKRGQNVTFRCDPISEHNRLYWYRQTLGQGPEFLTYFQNEAQLEKSRLLSDRFSAERPKGSFSTLEIQRTEQGDSAMYLCASSLGGEHEQYFGPGTRLTVT.

This clone appeared a few times. The chain carries TRBV5-1 and TRBJ2-4; possibly TRBD1 for D (5 bases). Germline V gene lookup returns CDR1 SGHRS and CDR2 YFSETQ. This CDR3 region has 16 residues. Trimming took 6 bases from V and 0 from J, leaving 16 bases between them. CDR3 DNA sequence: TGCGCCAGCAAAACAGGTTCCACGCTAGCCAAAAACATTCAGTACTTC. Protein sequence: CASKTGSTLAKNIQYF.

The rearrangement links TRBV2 to TRBJ1-1; D gene ambiguous. Germline-derived CDR1 and CDR2 are SNHLY and FYNNEI. V lost 6 bases to trimming and J lost 5 bases, with 13 bases between them. The CDR3 length is 13 residues. This CDR3 reads CASRSEGRTEAFF. The DNA for the CDR3 is TGTGCCAGCAGATCGGAGGGCCGTACTGAAGCTTTCTTT.

This clone came up a few times. The rearrangement uses TRBV6-1 and TRBJ1-5, with 9 positions matching TRBD1. Germline assignment: CDR1 MNHNS and CDR2 SASEGT. V dropped 7 bases and J dropped 7; count of bases not matched to a gene: 11. This CDR3 is built from 15 residues. The CDR3 loop reads CASTGRQGGFQPQHF. CDR3 in DNA: TGTGCCAGCACAGGGAGACAGGGGGGATTCCAGCCCCAGCATTTT.

This clone was seen a few times. The rearrangement links TRBV29-1 to TRBJ2-1; 9 nucleotides match TRBD1. Germline CDR1 reads SQVTM; CDR2 reads ANQGSEA. The CDR3 runs to 16 residues. V lost 3 bases, J lost 3 bases, and 9 bases stayed unmatched. CDR3 DNA sequence: TGCAGCGTTGATAACCCCCGGGACAGGGTCTACAATGAGCAGTTCTTC. Protein product: CSVDNPRDRVYNEQFF.

The CDR3 reads CASRKGTSNTEAFF. Here the CDR3 DNA reads TGTGCCAGCAGAAAAGGGACTTCGAACACTGAAGCTTTCTTT. This chain uses TRBV6-6 with TRBJ1-1; D may be TRBD1 (5 bases). Per the germline V gene, CDR1 is MNHNY and CDR2 is SVGAGI (reference sequence). V lost 6 bases and J lost 1, with 12 bases in between. There are 14 residues in the CDR3.

The J gene is TRBJ2-3, the V gene TRBV15, with 7 positions matching TRBD2. CDR1 LNHNV and CDR2 YYDKDF come from the germline V gene (reference sequence). The CDR3 sequence is 20 residues long. The V and J ends lost 0 bases and 1 base, in that order; junction bases with no gene match: 16. The CDR3 region has the DNA TGTGCCACCAGCAGAGATTGGGCGGGCGGGAGAGTGCCGGGCACAGATACGCAGTATTTT. As protein: CATSRDWAGGRVPGTDTQYF.

This CDR3 is CASSALGYSYEQYF. The CDR3 bases are TGTGCCAGCAGCGCACTAGGTTACTCCTACGAGCAGTACTTC. The chain carries TRBV9 and TRBJ2-7; possibly TRBD2 for D (5 bases). Germline lookup yields CDR1 SGDLS and CDR2 YYNGEE. Trimming took 3 bases from V and 0 from J, leaving 10 bases between them. This CDR3 contains 14 residues.

This clone was recorded at least ten times. The chain employs TRBV4-1 and TRBJ1-2; 8 bases agree with TRBD1. Trimming removed 3 bases from V and 8 bases from J; junction bases left unmatched: 5. The CDR3 has 13 residues. CDR1 MGHRA and CDR2 YSYEKL come from the germline V gene. CDR3 nucleotides: TGCGCCAGCAGCCAGGACAGGGCTGGAGGCTACACCTTC. This codes for CASSQDRAGGYTF.